This is a list of T cell receptor beta chains from one sample in a study of glioma-infiltrating T cells after dendritic cell vaccination. Some clones are missing from TCRdb's copy, which holds only in-frame ones; the method was immunoSEQ multiplex PCR. The table has more than 100,000 clones, roughly 79% seen once. Sequencing used blood, obtained before dendritic cell vaccination. The receptors were sampled from a human donor with glioblastoma. Each CDR3 is given with its conserved first and last residue. The D gene is left open where the match is weak. The size of a clone is reported for some rows only, either as once, few or many, or as a class for expanded clones.

abundance	v_gene	len	d_gene	j_gene	CDR3aa	CDR3nt
.	TRBV6-5	13	TRBD1	TRBJ2-7	CASTYGQGYEQYF	TGTGCCAGCACCTACGGACAGGGCTACGAGCAGTACTTC
.	TRBV10-3	14	TRBD2	TRBJ2-1	CAIRRGSSYNEQFF	TGTGCCATCAGGCGGGGGAGCTCCTACAATGAGCAGTTCTTC
.	TRBV5-1	15	TRBD1	TRBJ1-2	CASSFTGGRGYGYTF	TGCGCCAGCAGTTTTACAGGGGGTCGGGGCTATGGCTACACCTTC
.	TRBV6-6	16	.	TRBJ2-3	CASSYSSGQHADTQYF	TGTGCCAGCAGTTACTCGAGCGGGCAACACGCAGATACGCAGTATTTT
.	TRBV5-1	17	TRBD2	TRBJ2-3	CASSPGTSGAPPDTQYF	TGCGCCAGCAGCCCAGGGACTAGCGGGGCCCCCCCGGATACGCAGTATTTT
.	TRBV9	14	.	TRBJ2-2	CASSPGIRNGELFF	TGTGCCAGCAGCCCCGGGATCAGAAACGGGGAGCTGTTTTTT
.	TRBV11-2	14	.	TRBJ2-7	CASSLDIVSYEQYF	TGTGCCAGCAGCTTAGACATAGTCTCCTACGAGCAGTACTTC
.	TRBV5-1	14	TRBD1	TRBJ2-3	CASSWDRTADTQYF	TGCGCCAGCAGCTGGGACAGGACGGCCGATACGCAGTATTTT
.	TRBV10-3	15	.	TRBJ1-2	CAIKDVDYSVGGYTF	TGTGCCATCAAGGACGTAGACTACAGCGTCGGTGGCTACACCTTC
.	TRBV7-9	13	.	TRBJ2-5	CASSSTREETQYF	TGTGCCAGCAGCTCCACTAGGGAGGAGACCCAGTACTTC
.	TRBV11-3	15	.	TRBJ1-1	CASSFHLVMNTEAFF	TGTGCCAGCAGCTTCCATTTAGTCATGAACACTGAAGCTTTCTTT
.	TRBV19	13	TRBD1	TRBJ1-1	CASSIVTGDEAFF	TGTGCCAGTAGTATTGTAACAGGGGATGAAGCCTTCTTT
.	TRBV10-1	13	.	TRBJ2-7	CASSELASLEQYF	TGCGCCAGCAGTGAGCTGGCCTCCCTTGAGCAGTACTTC
.	TRBV5-1	15	.	TRBJ2-2	CASSLGDSDTGELFF	TGCGCCAGCAGCTTGGGGGACTCAGACACCGGGGAGCTGTTTTTT
few	TRBV2	15	TRBD1	TRBJ2-7	CASSAVTGGRNEQYF	TGTGCCAGCAGTGCAGTGACAGGGGGTAGGAACGAGCAGTACTTC
once	TRBV5-1	15	TRBD1	TRBJ2-1	CASSLSGGSYNEQFF	TGCGCCAGCAGCTTATCAGGGGGATCCTACAATGAGCAGTTCTTC
.	TRBV14	14	TRBD2	TRBJ2-7	CASSPTSGGVEQYF	TGTGCCAGCAGCCCGACTAGCGGCGGGGTCGAGCAGTACTTC
.	TRBV19	15	.	TRBJ2-3	CASSIPGSGTDTQYF	TGTGCCAGTAGTATCCCGGGGTCTGGCACAGATACGCAGTATTTT
.	TRBV11-2	15	TRBD1	TRBJ2-7	CASSYDRGRIYEQYF	TGTGCCAGCAGTTATGACAGGGGGAGGATCTACGAGCAGTACTTC
.	TRBV6-1	14	.	TRBJ1-4	CASSETNSAEKLFF	TGTGCCAGCAGTGAAACTAATTCGGCGGAAAAACTGTTTTTT
.	TRBV5-6	15	.	TRBJ1-3	CASSLVSHSGNTIYF	TGTGCCAGCAGCTTGGTGTCCCACTCTGGAAACACCATATATTTT
.	TRBV11-2	15	.	TRBJ1-5	CASSLDGHLNQPQHF	TGTGCCAGCAGCTTAGATGGGCACCTCAATCAGCCCCAGCATTTT
.	TRBV4-3	15	.	TRBJ1-1	CASSQDEGVNTEAFF	TGCGCCAGCAGCCAAGACGAGGGGGTGAACACTGAAGCTTTCTTT
.	TRBV4-3	19	TRBD2	TRBJ2-3	CASSRDISGGAFSPDTQYF	TGCGCCAGCAGCCGGGATATTAGCGGGGGGGCCTTTAGTCCAGATACGCAGTATTTT
.	TRBV6-1	17	.	TRBJ2-3	CASSGSRVDSLTDTQYF	TGTGCCAGCAGTGGTAGCAGGGTCGATAGTTTGACAGATACGCAGTATTTT
.	TRBV27	14	.	TRBJ1-5	CASTPRSGNQPQHF	TGTGCCAGCACCCCTCGTAGCGGTAATCAGCCCCAGCATTTT
.	TRBV10-3	14	.	TRBJ1-2	CAISVAGLNYGYTF	TGTGCCATCAGCGTAGCGGGACTGAACTATGGCTACACCTTC
.	TRBV9	17	.	TRBJ2-1	CASSPRGGGPIYNEQFF	TGTGCCAGCAGCCCCCGTGGGGGGGGGCCGATCTACAATGAGCAGTTCTTC
.	TRBV19	15	TRBD1	TRBJ1-2	CASSMGQGVNYGYTF	TGTGCCAGTAGTATGGGACAGGGGGTTAACTATGGCTACACCTTC
.	TRBV14	12	.	TRBJ1-3	CASSRSGNTIYF	TGTGCCAGCAGTCGCTCTGGAAACACCATATATTTT
.	TRBV18	13	.	TRBJ2-7	CASSPRASYEQYF	TGTGCCAGCTCACCGCGCGCCTCCTACGAGCAGTACTTC
few	TRBV7-9	17	TRBD1	TRBJ1-3	CASSLASARGSGNTIYF	TGTGCCAGCAGCTTAGCGTCGGCCAGGGGGTCCGGAAACACCATATATTTT
.	TRBV30	14	.	TRBJ2-2	CAWTKGVSTGELFF	TGTGCCTGGACTAAGGGGGTGAGCACCGGGGAGCTGTTTTTT
.	TRBV19	19	TRBD2	TRBJ2-7	CASSIVSVKERGAAYEQYF	TGTGCCAGTAGTATAGTTAGCGTGAAAGAGCGGGGGGCGGCGTACGAGCAGTACTTC
.	TRBV6-5	15	.	TRBJ2-1	CASSYPRESYNEQFF	TGTGCCAGCAGTTACCCCCGGGAGTCCTACAATGAGCAGTTCTTC
.	TRBV4-1	16	TRBD2	TRBJ2-2	CASNPTSGGDTGELFF	TGCGCCAGCAATCCTACTAGCGGGGGCGACACCGGGGAGCTGTTTTTT
.	TRBV19	15	TRBD1	TRBJ1-4	CASSTLDRGNEKLFF	TGTGCCAGTAGTACCTTGGACAGGGGAAATGAAAAACTGTTTTTT
.	TRBV6-6	14	TRBD2	TRBJ2-1	CASSYGGGYNEQFF	TGTGCCAGCAGTTACGGGGGGGGATACAATGAGCAGTTCTTC
.	TRBV6-5	14	TRBD1	TRBJ1-2	CASSRGQGQGGYTF	TGTGCCAGCAGTCGGGGACAGGGGCAGGGAGGCTACACCTTC
.	TRBV7-9	15	.	TRBJ2-1	CASSLEVVQGNEQFF	TGTGCCAGCAGCTTAGAGGTGGTCCAGGGCAATGAGCAGTTCTTC
.	TRBV6-1	14	.	TRBJ2-7	CASSEMRDSYEQYF	TGTGCCAGCAGTGAAATGAGGGACTCCTACGAGCAGTACTTC